This T cell receptor (beta chain) was found in a study of blood T cell repertoires in COVID-19. Study in general: Donors in the United States, Italy and Spain gave samples during acute or convalescent COVID-19.

Per the original methods: From reference gene primer amplification, estimates of nucleated cell counts were derived. TCRdb keeps only in-frame clones here, not all; method: immunoSEQ multiplex PCR. That table supplies the V and J calls and clone size; D and trimming were determined from the DNA. The sample consists of around 440,000 clones, around 88% of them appearing once. With 6 bases removed from V and 6 bases from J, the gap between germline ends came to 15 bases. Germline V gives CDR1 MNHNY, CDR2 SVGAGI (reference sequence). The CDR3 sequence is 13 residues long. Patients from Seattle were sampled longitudinally, starting during active infection.

The chain joins TRBV6-6 to TRBJ2-7; weak D call: TRBD2 (8 bases). The receptor's source is a woman aged 50 to 60 with COVID-19, enrolled during active disease. The sequenced sample was peripheral blood. The CDR3 region is CASSPQGTSEQYF. The CDR3 DNA follows: TGTGCCAGCAGCCCACAGGGGACTAGCGAGCAGTACTTC.